This T cell receptor (beta chain) was sequenced in a study of molecular identifiers for immune sequencing clone quantification. Overall study context: The replicates split RNA from roughly 20,000 or 100,000 naive CD8 cells five ways and sequenced four.

This CDR3 is built from 12 residues. The V gene's germline CDR1 is LNHDA and CDR2 SQIVND (reference sequence). With regard to this clonotype: Its antigen remains unknown. A junction end diverges from the germline sequence, so it may reflect a read error.

Study-wide points: Naive cells had under 1% of molecules in clones above 20 RNA copies, effectors over 97%. Highly expanded clones may be undercounted when identical TCR molecules share barcodes.

Previously described methods and listed TCR primers produced bulk TCR libraries. One entry per CDR3 protein results from TCRdb running MiXCR on the PCR reads. The sample holds about 630,000 distinct CDR3 sequences, roughly 23% seen once. This chain joins TRBV19 and TRBJ2-1; possible D gene TRBD1, 6 bases. Specimen: naive CD8+ T cells from blood, with Jurkat cell RNA spiked in. As for subset: FACS-sorted CD8+CD4-CCR7+CD45RA+ naive T cells. The receptor comes from a human donor in good health. Some libraries in this study had Jurkat cell RNA spiked in. The CDR3 region is CASSLDPGEQSF. CDR3 coding DNA: TGTGCCAGTAGTTTGGACCCAGGGGAGCAGTCCTTC.